This T cell receptor beta chain was captured by sequencing in a study of cytotoxic CD8 clonotypes in ibrutinib-treated CLL. At the level of the study: Following treatment for a median about 12 months, range 6 to 36, response samples were then taken. Study conclusions and caveats: Clonality rose at ibrutinib response and fell back toward baseline at progression.

As for this clone: The antigen remains unidentified.

V was pared by 7 bases and J by 8 bases, with 10 bases of the junction left unmatched. CDR1 is MNHNS and CDR2 is SASEGT in the germline V gene. The CDR3 is made up of 14 amino acids. Clones were read by immunoSEQ multiplex PCR, and TCRdb kept only the in-frame ones, dropping some. Counted here are about 32,000 clones, about 70% occurring once; the ten biggest clones make up over 15%. For TCR beta libraries, around 1.8 micrograms of genomic DNA were obtained from cryopreserved PBMCs. The material was PBMCs, obtained at disease progression, from a patient treated with ibrutinib. The rearrangement uses TRBV6-1 and TRBJ1-2; 10 nucleotides align to TRBD1. The origin of this receptor is a human donor with chronic lymphocytic leukemia. The CDR3 DNA is TGTGCCAGCACCGGGACAGGGGCTAAGGAAGGCTACACCTTC. Its translation is CASTGTGAKEGYTF.